These 4 T cell receptor beta chains were sequenced from one sample in a study of shared clonotypes between healthy human individuals (dated by TCRdb to the early 2020s). The library was made by the immunoSEQ multiplex PCR assay. TCRdb's version of the immuneACCESS table is confined to in-frame rearrangements and falls short of the full clone set. An unresolved V gene accounts for under half of the shortfall where checked; the remainder is of unknown origin. This sample holds some 1 million clones; roughly 80% were observed only once. Approximately 1.5% of the sample is held by the ten biggest clonotypes. The source material was memory CD4+ T cells sorted from blood. The cell subset or site label of this sample denotes: CD45RA-negative fraction. The receptors were gathered from a man aged 18 to 35 in good health.

The chain is built from TRBV27 and TRBJ2-1, with D uncertain. There are 13 residues in the CDR3. V gave up 8 bases and J gave up 2 bases, with 10 bases separating them. Looked up from germline, CDR1 is MNHEY and CDR2 is SMNVEV (reference sequence). As DNA, the CDR3 is TGTGCCAGCCCCACTAAGACCTACAATGAGCAGTTCTTC. This gives the protein CASPTKTYNEQFF.

The genes are TRBV28 and TRBJ1-5; 8 positions match TRBD1. Germline V gene lookup returns CDR1 MDHEN and CDR2 SYDVKM. The CDR3 runs to 15 residues. Trimming cost V 3 bases and J 1 base; bases outside gene matches: 2. The DNA for the CDR3 is TGTGCCAGCAGTTTGGGACAGGAAAGCAATCAGCCCCAGCATTTT. This encodes CASSLGQESNQPQHF.

The chain uses TRBV5-1 and TRBJ1-1; D remains ambiguous. The ends were cut back, 2 bases at V and 3 bases at J, with 8 bases in the middle. The CDR3 is 13 residues long. Germline CDR1 is SGHRS and CDR2 is YFSETQ. CDR3 bases: TGCGCCAGCAGCTTTACGGGTGACACTGAAGCTTTCTTT. It is translated as CASSFTGDTEAFF.

The CDR3 sequence is CASSNPSGNYGYTF. CDR3 nucleotides: TGTGCCAGTAGTAACCCCTCAGGGAACTATGGCTACACCTTC. The V call is TRBV19, the J call TRBJ1-2, with D perhaps TRBD1 (5 bases). Deletions cut 4 bases from V and 2 bases from J, with 11 bases between. This CDR3 has 14 amino acids. The V gene's germline CDR1 is LNHDA and CDR2 SQIVND (reference sequence).